One and the same sample provided the 26 T cell receptor beta chains below, sequenced in a study of T cells in Graves' hyperthyroidism and ophthalmopathy. TCR beta CDR3 sequences were amplified from RNA transcripts. First-round RT-PCR with HTBI primers amplified the TCR CDR3 region. TCRdb recomputed calls from the multiplex PCR reads with MiXCR, one row per CDR3 protein. The data show over 450,000 distinct CDR3 sequences, with roughly a sixth seen just once and 17% held by the top ten. The sequencing input was blood. These receptors came from a woman aged 18-29 years with Graves' ophthalmopathy.

Here the CDR3 reads CASSLEGTLYEQYF. CDR3 bases: TGTGCCAGCAGCTTGGAAGGGACCCTCTACGAGCAGTACTTC. The chain is built from TRBV5-5 and TRBJ2-7; D is tentatively TRBD1 or TRBD2 (5 bases each). This CDR3 is built from 14 residues. CDR1 and CDR2 from the germline V gene are SGHKS and YYEKEE (reference sequence). Trimming left V 0 bases short and J 3 bases short, with 10 bases between. Drawing the rest from reference TRBV5-5 and TRBJ2-7, the complete variable domain is DAGVTQSPTHLIKTRGQQVTLRCSPISGHKSVSWYQQVLGQGPQFIFQYYEKEERGRGNFPDRFSARQFPNYSSELNVNALLLGDSALYLCASSLEGTLYEQYFGPGTRLTVT.

V and J are TRBV6-1 and TRBJ1-6; maybe TRBD1 (5 bases). The CDR3 contains 14 residues. Trimming removed 4 bases from V and 8 bases from J, with 12 bases in between. The germline gives CDR1 MNHNS, CDR2 SASEGT. The CDR3 DNA reads as TGTGCCAGCAGTGCGGGACGGGAAGATTCACCCCTCCACTTT. Its translation: CASSAGREDSPLHF.

At least ten counts were recorded for this clonotype. The chain links TRBV20-1 to TRBJ2-5; D is unclear. There are 13 residues in the CDR3. Trimming stripped 0 bases from V and 7 bases from J, with 12 bases between. Germline V CDR1 and CDR2: DFQATT, SNEGSKA (reference sequence). CDR3 amino acids: CSARDLDIMTQYF. DNA of the CDR3: TGCAGTGCTAGAGATCTTGACATAATGACCCAGTACTTC.

In this sample, this clonotype turned up many times. The rearrangement links TRBV10-3 to TRBJ1-3; no reliable D call. The CDR3 is 13 amino acids. V dropped 6 bases and J dropped 2 bases, with 8 bases sitting between them. The germline gives CDR1 ENHRY, CDR2 SYGVKD. The CDR3 DNA follows: TGTGCCATCAGAAACGGGGCTGGAAACACCATATATTTT. Encoded protein: CAIRNGAGNTIYF.

The V and J genes are TRBV27 and TRBJ1-5; D might be TRBD1 (6 bases). Germline CDR1 reads MNHEY; CDR2 reads SMNVEV (reference sequence). Trimming pared 3 bases from V and 4 bases from J, leaving 10 bases between. The CDR3 extends over 14 amino acids. DNA for the CDR3: TGTGCCAGCAGTTTCTCCGGACAGAATCAGCCCCAGCATTTT. Its protein is CASSFSGQNQPQHF.

This clonotype was observed a few times. This chain connects TRBV10-3 to TRBJ2-3; TRBD2 matches 12 bases. CDR3 length equals 14 residues. The germline gives CDR1 ENHRY, CDR2 SYGVKD. V dropped 10 bases and J dropped 5; count of bases not matched to a gene: 7. DNA for the CDR3: TGTGCCACCTCCTTACTAGCGGGAGGAGATACGCAGTATTTT. Its translation: CATSLLAGGDTQYF.

This clonotype has only a few counts. The chain carries TRBV7-6 and TRBJ1-4; perhaps TRBD1 as D (5 bases). V was pared by 2 bases and J by 5 bases, with 12 bases between. The CDR3 contains 15 residues. Germline V gene data show CDR1 as SGHVS and CDR2 as FNYEAQ. CDR3 nucleotides: TGTGCCAGCAGCTTAACTGACAGCGAGAATGAAAAACTGTTTTTT. This codes for CASSLTDSENEKLFF.

The rearrangement uses TRBV6-9 and TRBJ2-7, with D possibly TRBD2 on 5 matching bases. V was trimmed by 4 bases and J by 7 bases, leaving 17 bases between them. The CDR3 contains 14 residues. Germline CDR1 reads MNHGY; CDR2 reads SVAAGI. Written as DNA, the CDR3 is TGTGCCAGCAGTTTCGCGGGCCCCTTAGAGGAGCAGTACTTC. This sequence encodes CASSFAGPLEEQYF.

This clonotype has a count of ten or more. The chain is built from TRBV9 and TRBJ2-1, with D possibly being TRBD1 or TRBD2 (5 bases each). Germline lookup yields CDR1 SGDLS and CDR2 YYNGEE. V lost 0 bases to trimming and J lost 7 bases, with 11 bases between them. The CDR3 covers 14 residues. The CDR3 region is CASSVATGGNEQFF. The CDR3, as DNA: TGTGCCAGCAGCGTAGCGACTGGGGGAAATGAGCAGTTCTTC.

This clonotype was observed many times. CDR3 DNA sequence: TGTGCCAGCAGTTTATCTCTGACCGGACATGCTAGCACAGATACGCAGTATTTT. Translated, it gives CASSLSLTGHASTDTQYF. The chain is built from TRBV27 and TRBJ2-3; possible D gene TRBD1, 5 bases. CDR3 length: 18 residues. Germline V CDR1 and CDR2: MNHEY, SMNVEV (reference sequence). Trimming removed 0 bases at V and 0 bases at J, with 16 bases between.

This clonotype showed up many times. The DNA for the CDR3 is TGTGCCAGCAGTTACTCAGGGGGCCAATCCTACAATGAGCAGTTCTTC. Residues: CASSYSGGQSYNEQFF. The chain combines TRBV6-6 with TRBJ2-1, with 7 bases aligning to TRBD1. From germline, CDR1 is MNHNY and CDR2 SVGAGI (reference sequence). This CDR3 is 16 amino acids long. The V gene end was trimmed by 0 bases and the J gene end by 1 base; junction bases not matched to a gene: 3.

This clonotype has at least ten counts. V gene TRBV28 combines with J gene TRBJ1-1; 8 bases are a match to TRBD1. V was clipped by 4 bases and J by 1 base; unmatched bases: 11. The CDR3 length is 17 residues. Germline CDR1 and CDR2: MDHEN and SYDVKM. CDR3 nucleotide sequence: TGTGCCAGCAGTTCGCGCCTCGGACAGGGTTGGAACACTGAAGCTTTCTTT. Its translation is CASSSRLGQGWNTEAFF.

This clonotype was detected ten times or more. The chain is built from TRBV12-3 or TRBV12-4 and TRBJ2-3, with D possibly matching TRBD2 (5 bases). V lost 2 bases to trimming and J lost 3 bases, with 15 bases between them. The CDR3 sequence is 16 residues long. Written as DNA, the CDR3 is TGTGCCAGCAGTTTAATCGGGGTGAGGTGGACAGATACGCAGTATTTT. It codes for CASSLIGVRWTDTQYF.

The chain is built from TRBV29-1 and TRBJ2-1; D call uncertain. This CDR3 is built from 12 residues. CDR1 and CDR2 from the germline V gene are SQVTM and ANQGSEA. The CDR3: CGASGPPLEQFF. The CDR3 nucleotides are TGCGGCGCGTCCGGGCCACCTCTAGAGCAGTTCTTC.

This clonotype has at least ten counts. This chain links TRBV7-2 with TRBJ1-2, with 9 bases that match TRBD1. Trimming cost V 5 bases and J 8 bases; bases outside gene matches: 6. The CDR3 contains 13 residues. Per germline, CDR1 SGHTA and CDR2 FQGNSA. This CDR3 is CASSGQGLGGYTF. As DNA, the CDR3 is TGTGCCAGCAGCGGACAGGGGCTGGGAGGCTACACCTTC.

The chain combines TRBV5-4 with TRBJ1-4; 7 bases are a match to TRBD1. Trimming removed 4 bases from V and 4 bases from J; junction bases left unmatched: 4. CDR3 length: 14 amino acids. Germline V CDR1 and CDR2: SGHNT, YYREEE (reference sequence). CDR3 protein: CASSPDRRNEKLFF. The CDR3 coding sequence is TGTGCCAGCAGCCCGGACAGGCGTAATGAAAAACTGTTTTTT.

This clonotype was picked up many times. The chain carries TRBV30 and TRBJ2-1; D not certain. Looked up from germline, CDR1 is GTSNPN and CDR2 is SVGIG (reference sequence). The CDR3 has 12 residues. Trimming took off 1 base at V and 1 base at J, with 2 bases between the two ends. Written as DNA, the CDR3 is TGTGCCTGGAGTGCGTCCTACAATGAGCAGTTCTTC. It codes for CAWSASYNEQFF. The entire variable domain, with the rest obtained from reference TRBV30 and TRBJ2-1, is as follows: SQTIHQWPATLVQPVGSPLSLECTVEGTSNPNLYWYRQAAGRGLQLLFYSVGIGQISSEVPQNLSASRPQDRQFILSSKKLLLSDSGFYLCAWSASYNEQFFGPGTRLTVL.

This clonotype was seen many times. The V gene is TRBV3-1, the J gene TRBJ2-7; TRBD1 aligns across 7 bases. CDR1 and CDR2 (germline): LGHDT, YNNKEL (reference sequence). J was trimmed by 4 bases and V by 4 bases; bases with no gene match: 7. This CDR3 spans 14 amino acids. CDR3 amino acids: CASSPGTVLYEQYF. Here the CDR3 DNA reads TGTGCCAGCAGCCCCGGGACAGTCCTTTACGAGCAGTACTTC.

This clonotype was counted ten times or more. This sequence joins TRBV30 and TRBJ1-2; weak D call: TRBD1 (5 bases). The CDR3 covers 14 residues. V was cut by 8 bases and J by 4 bases, with 20 bases left in between. In germline, CDR1 is GTSNPN, CDR2 SVGIG (reference sequence). This chain's CDR3 is CAGQPGPRSYGYTF. CDR3 sequence (DNA): TGTGCCGGACAACCGGGACCCCGGTCCTATGGCTACACCTTC.

A note on this clonotype: With a much larger clone just one base away, this may be a read error. The chain recombines TRBV28 with TRBJ1-5, with D unresolved. This CDR3 has 18 amino acids. V lost 5 bases to trimming and J lost 1 base, with 21 bases between them. In germline, CDR1 is MDHEN, CDR2 SYDVKM. The chain's CDR3 is CASSALGQFPGSNQPQHF. For the CDR3, the DNA is TGTGCCAGCAGTGCGTTAGGGCAATTCCCGGGGAGCAATCAGCCCCAGCATTTT.

In its sample, this clonotype was seen once. V and J are TRBV19 and TRBJ2-1, with D hard to call. With 3 bases removed from V and 6 bases from J, the gap between germline ends came to 6 bases. This CDR3 has 12 amino acids. Germline V gene data show CDR1 as LNHDA and CDR2 as SQIVND (reference sequence). The CDR3 sequence: CASSIGANEQFF. CDR3 coding DNA: TGTGCCAGTAGTATCGGAGCCAATGAGCAGTTCTTC.

This chain connects TRBV11-2 to TRBJ2-3; D perhaps matches TRBD2 (6 bases). The germline CDR1 and CDR2 sequences are SGHAT and FQNNGV. The CDR3 covers 17 residues. The V gene lost 2 bases and the J gene lost 2 bases, with 17 bases spanning the gap. CDR3: CASSLTSGSHSTDTQYF. In nucleotides, the CDR3 is TGTGCCAGCAGCTTAACCTCCGGGAGCCATTCCACAGATACGCAGTATTTT.

This clonotype was picked up many times. The chain joins TRBV6-1 to TRBJ2-7, with D perhaps TRBD1 (6 bases). CDR3 length equals 15 residues. CDR1 is MNHNS, CDR2 SASEGT, per germline. V was cut by 2 bases and J by 3 bases, with 14 bases left in between. The CDR3 nucleotides are TGTGCCAGCAGTGAATCCCCAGAGGGGGACTACGAGCAGTACTTC. Its translation: CASSESPEGDYEQYF.

This clonotype was seen at least ten times. The chain joins TRBV11-2 to TRBJ1-4; tentative D call: TRBD1 (6 bases). V lost 5 bases and J 6 bases, leaving 10 bases between the germline ends. This CDR3 has 13 residues. Germline V gene sequence: CDR1 SGHAT, CDR2 FQNNGV. CDR3 DNA: TGTGCCAGCAGCAGGGGGACGGATGAAAAACTGTTTTTT. Translation: CASSRGTDEKLFF.

This clonotype was observed at least ten times. The rearrangement joins TRBV28 to TRBJ1-4, with TRBD1 as a possible D gene (6 bases). The V gene lost 3 bases and the J gene lost 6 bases, with 17 bases spanning the gap. This CDR3 spans 16 amino acids. The germline gives CDR1 MDHEN, CDR2 SYDVKM. The CDR3 region is CASSLIFGGADEKLFF. The CDR3 DNA reads TGTGCCAGCAGTTTGATTTTCGGGGGCGCGGATGAAAAACTGTTTTTT.

This clonotype occurred many times. The chain combines TRBV30 with TRBJ1-1; D is ambiguous. The germline CDR1 and CDR2 sequences are GTSNPN and SVGIG (reference sequence). Trimming cost V 4 bases and J 1 base, with 16 bases left between them. The length of the CDR3 is 15 residues. Here the CDR3 DNA reads TGTGCCTGGAAGCAACTTGTAGGCCCGAACACTGAAGCTTTCTTT. It specifies CAWKQLVGPNTEAFF. Complete variable domain (other parts from reference TRBV30 and TRBJ1-1): SQTIHQWPATLVQPVGSPLSLECTVEGTSNPNLYWYRQAAGRGLQLLFYSVGIGQISSEVPQNLSASRPQDRQFILSSKKLLLSDSGFYLCAWKQLVGPNTEAFFGQGTRLTVV.